The present entry profiles one T cell receptor beta chain with its context. Its antigen remains unidentified. The data were obtained in a study of human T cells and chemical hapten exposure. The overall study: Minor pooled library volume differences mainly drove per-sample TCR yield variation.

What the library attached to individual cDNA molecules were unique molecular identifiers. TCRdb analysed the RACE reads with MiXCR anew, one entry per CDR3 protein. The sample has around 99,000 distinct CDR3 sequences; roughly a tenth are singletons. Study-wide results and caveats: Versus controls, expanded TCRs had significantly more large CDR3 similarity clusters. All donors were alopecia patients, so their immunity may differ from that of healthy people.

Time point in this sample: patch test 2, 6 weeks after DPC sensitization. The treatment is: therapeutic diphenylcyclopropenone sensitization with weekly scalp DPC. Sequenced material: whole blood, taken in connection with sensitization to the hapten diphenylcyclopropenone (DPC). This sequence was found in a middle-aged woman with alopecia areata. Some clones in this sample may be carry-over from other donors' samples.

CDR3 sequence reads: CASSQDPAGGTDTQYF. CDR3 DNA sequence: TGCGCCAGCAGCCAAGATCCAGCGGGGGGCACAGATACGCAGTATTTT. The chain joins TRBV4-1 to TRBJ2-3, with 8 bases lining up with TRBD2. CDR1 and CDR2 from the germline V gene are MGHRA and YSYEKL. The V gene end was trimmed by 0 bases and the J gene end by 1 base; junction bases not matched to a gene: 3. The length of the CDR3 is 16 residues.